Sequencing of this TCR beta chain was carried out in a study of CD8 T cell repertoires and HIV-1 epitope variants. Study information: Tested: three Gag epitope families, Nef HW9 and YT9. Separate from the cultures, 1M uncultured T cells served as baseline.

The ends lost 1 base at V and 4 bases at J; junction bases unmatched: 6. From germline, CDR1 is SGHTS and CDR2 YDEGEE. The CDR3 consists of 16 residues. Some clones are missing from TCRdb's copy, which holds only in-frame ones; the method was immunoSEQ multiplex PCR. This table holds approximately 90,000 clones, 74% found once. Findings and limits, study-wide: The TAALDMSHF plasma variant had no responses, unlike KF9 (roughly 5 clonotypes) and HW9 (one). Most of the nine antigen-specific clonotypes appeared cross-reactive to autologous or escape variants.

As to this clone: Its cognate antigen is unknown.

The chain combines TRBV5-8 with TRBJ2-1; 9 bases are a match to TRBD1. Sequences were obtained from uncultured baseline CD8+ T cells from peripheral blood mononuclear cells (PBMCs). The source is a male donor with HIV. In nucleotides, the CDR3 is TGTGCCAGCAGCTTGCCGGGACAGGGTACTTACAATGAGCAGTTCTTC. Translating it yields CASSLPGQGTYNEQFF.